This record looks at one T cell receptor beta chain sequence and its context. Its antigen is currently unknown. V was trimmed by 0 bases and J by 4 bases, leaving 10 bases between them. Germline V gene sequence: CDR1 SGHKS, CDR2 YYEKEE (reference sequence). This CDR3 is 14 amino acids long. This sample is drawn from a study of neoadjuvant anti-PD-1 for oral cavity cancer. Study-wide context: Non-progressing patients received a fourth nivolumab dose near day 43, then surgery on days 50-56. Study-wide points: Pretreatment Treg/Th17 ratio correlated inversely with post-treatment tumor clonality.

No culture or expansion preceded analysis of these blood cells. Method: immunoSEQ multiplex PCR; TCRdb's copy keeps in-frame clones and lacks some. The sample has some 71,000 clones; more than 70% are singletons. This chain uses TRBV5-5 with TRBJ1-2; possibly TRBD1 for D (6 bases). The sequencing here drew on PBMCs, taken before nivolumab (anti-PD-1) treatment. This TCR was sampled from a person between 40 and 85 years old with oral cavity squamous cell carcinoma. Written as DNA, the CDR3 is TGTGCCAGCAGCTTGGGGGGGCATGGCTATGGCTACACCTTC. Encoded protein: CASSLGGHGYGYTF.